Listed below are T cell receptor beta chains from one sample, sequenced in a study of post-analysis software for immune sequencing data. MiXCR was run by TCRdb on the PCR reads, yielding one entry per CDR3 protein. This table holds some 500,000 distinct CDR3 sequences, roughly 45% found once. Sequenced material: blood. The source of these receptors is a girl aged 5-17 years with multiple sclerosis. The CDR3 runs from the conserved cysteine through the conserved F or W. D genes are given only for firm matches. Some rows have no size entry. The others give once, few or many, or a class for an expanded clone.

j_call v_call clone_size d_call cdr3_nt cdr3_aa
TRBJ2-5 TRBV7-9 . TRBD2 TGTGCCAGCAGCAGAATAGCGGGTCCCCAAGAGACCCAGTACTTC CASSRIAGPQETQYF
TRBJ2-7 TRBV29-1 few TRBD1 TGCAGCGTCAAAGAGAGACAGGGACCCTCCTACGAGCAGTACTTC CSVKERQGPSYEQYF
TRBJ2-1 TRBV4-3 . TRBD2 TGCGCCAGCAGCCACGGGAGGGTCTTGGCTGAGCAGTTCTTC CASSHGRVLAEQFF
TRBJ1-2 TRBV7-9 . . TGTGCCAGCCCCTCGGGTCCACATCGGAACTATGGCTACACCTTC CASPSGPHRNYGYTF
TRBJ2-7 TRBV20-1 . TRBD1 TGCAGTGCGAGAAACAGGGGGCACTCCTACGAGCAGTACTTC CSARNRGHSYEQYF
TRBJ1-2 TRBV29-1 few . TGCAGCGTTGAAGATCTTCGTGGGGACCTCTATGGCTACACCTTC CSVEDLRGDLYGYTF
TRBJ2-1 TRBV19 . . TGTGCCAGCAATAGGGCGACCTCCTACAATGAGCAGTTCTTC CASNRATSYNEQFF
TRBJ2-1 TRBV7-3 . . TGTGCCAGCAGCTTTGGGCGACCCATAAGCTCCTACAATGAGCAGTTCTTC CASSFGRPISSYNEQFF
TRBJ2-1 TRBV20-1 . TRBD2 TGCAGTGCTGAGACTAGCGGGAAGTACAATGAGCAGTTCTTC CSAETSGKYNEQFF
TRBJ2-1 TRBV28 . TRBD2 TGTGCCAGCAGTTTAGCCCCGGGAGGGATTTACAATGAGCAGTTCTTC CASSLAPGGIYNEQFF
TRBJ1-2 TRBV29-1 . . TGCAGCGTTGAAGGGGGAGGGACGTATGGCTACACCTTC CSVEGGGTYGYTF
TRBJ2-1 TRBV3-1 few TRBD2 TGTGCCAGCAGCCACCTTAGCGGGAACTACAATGAGCAGTTCTTC CASSHLSGNYNEQFF
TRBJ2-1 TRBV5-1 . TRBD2 TGCGCCAGCAGCCCTATGACTAGCTCAGTATACAATGAGCAGTTCTTC CASSPMTSSVYNEQFF
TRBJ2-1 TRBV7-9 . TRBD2 TGTGCCAGCAGCCCTCGACTAGCGAGCTCCTACAATGAGCAGTTCTTC CASSPRLASSYNEQFF
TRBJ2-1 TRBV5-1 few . TGCGCCAGCAGGACGGGAGCCTCCTACAATGAGCAGTTCTTC CASRTGASYNEQFF
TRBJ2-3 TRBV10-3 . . TGTGCCATCAGCGCTATCCCCACAGATACGCAGTATTTT CAISAIPTDTQYF
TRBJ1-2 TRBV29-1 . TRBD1 TGCAGCGTTGGGACTGACAGGGACTATGGCTACACCTTC CSVGTDRDYGYTF
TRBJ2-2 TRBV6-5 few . TGTGCCAGCACCCTTACTCCCACCGGGGAGCTGTTTTTT CASTLTPTGELFF
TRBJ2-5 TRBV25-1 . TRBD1 TGTGCCAGCAGTGAATATATGAGGGACAGCTTCATCCAACAAGAGACCCAGTACTTC CASSEYMRDSFIQQETQYF
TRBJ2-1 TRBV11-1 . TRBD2 TGTGCCAGCAGCTCTCTGGGACTAGCGGGAGCCGGCAATGAGCAGTTCTTC CASSSLGLAGAGNEQFF
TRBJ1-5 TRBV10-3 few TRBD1 TGTGCCATCAGCCGAACAGGGGGCAATCAGCCCCAGCATTTT CAISRTGGNQPQHF
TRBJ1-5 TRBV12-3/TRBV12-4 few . TGTGCCAGCAGCCGAGGGAGCAATCAGCCCCAGCATTTT CASSRGSNQPQHF
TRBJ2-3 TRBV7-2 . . TGTGCCAGCAGCGGGTACAGCACAGATACGCAGTATTTT CASSGYSTDTQYF
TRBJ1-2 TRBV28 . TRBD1 TGTGCCAGCAGACAGGGACAGGGGCGGGACTATGGCTACACCTTC CASRQGQGRDYGYTF
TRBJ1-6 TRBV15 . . TGTGCCACCAGCAGCCCTTCCTGGGGAAGGGATTCACCCCTCCACTTT CATSSPSWGRDSPLHF
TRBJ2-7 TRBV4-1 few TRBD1 TGCGCCAGCAGCCAAGAAAGGAACAGGGGAGACGAGCAGTACTTC CASSQERNRGDEQYF
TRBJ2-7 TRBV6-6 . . TGTGCCAGCAGTTACGCCAAGGACACCTCCTTACCCTACGGGCAGTACTTC CASSYAKDTSLPYGQYF
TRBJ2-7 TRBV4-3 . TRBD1 TGCGCCAGCAGCCAAGGACAGGGTTCCAATGAGCAGTACTTC CASSQGQGSNEQYF
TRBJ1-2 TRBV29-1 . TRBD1 TGCAGCGGCCGGACAGGGGGCAACTATGGCTACACCTTC CSGRTGGNYGYTF
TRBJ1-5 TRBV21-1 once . TGTGCCAGCAGCTCCCGAAGGAGGACAGGGGGCGGCTTTAGCAATCAGCCCCAGCATTTT CASSSRRRTGGGFSNQPQHF
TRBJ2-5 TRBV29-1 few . TGCAGCGTTGAGAAATGGGAGACCCAGTACTTC CSVEKWETQYF
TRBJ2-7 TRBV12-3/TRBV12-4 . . TGTGCCAGCTACGTACAGGGCGAGCAGTACTTC CASYVQGEQYF
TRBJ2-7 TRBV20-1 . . TGCAGTGCTGGAGCCCCTCTAGCTACGAGCTCCTACGAGCAGTACTTC CSAGAPLATSSYEQYF
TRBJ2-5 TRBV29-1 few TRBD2 TGCAGCGTTAGACTAGCGGGAGGTGAGACCCAGTACTTC CSVRLAGGETQYF
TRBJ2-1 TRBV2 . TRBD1 TGTGCCAGCAGTGAAGCCAGGACAGGGTTGGACAATGAGCAGTTCTTC CASSEARTGLDNEQFF
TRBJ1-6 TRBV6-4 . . TGTGCCAGCAGTGACCGGGACAATTCACCCCTCCACTTT CASSDRDNSPLHF
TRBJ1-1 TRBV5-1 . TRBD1 TGCGCCAGCAGCGAGACAGGGGCGGACACTGAAGCTTTCTTT CASSETGADTEAFF
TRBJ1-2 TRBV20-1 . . TGCAGTGCTAGAGATCCTCCTAAACAATATGGCTGCACCTTC CSARDPPKQYGCTF
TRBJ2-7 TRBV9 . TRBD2 TGTGCCAGCAGCGTAACGACTAGCGGGGACTACGAGCAGTACTTC CASSVTTSGDYEQYF
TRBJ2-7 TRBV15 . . TGTGCCACCAGATCTGGGTACGAGCAGTACTTC CATRSGYEQYF
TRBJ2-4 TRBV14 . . TGTGCCAGCAGCCAAGAACTTGACAGCAGGGGCATTCAGTACTTC CASSQELDSRGIQYF
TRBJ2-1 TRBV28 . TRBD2 TGTGCCAGCGGTAGAAGCGGGGCCCTCATTGGTGAGCAGTTCTTC CASGRSGALIGEQFF